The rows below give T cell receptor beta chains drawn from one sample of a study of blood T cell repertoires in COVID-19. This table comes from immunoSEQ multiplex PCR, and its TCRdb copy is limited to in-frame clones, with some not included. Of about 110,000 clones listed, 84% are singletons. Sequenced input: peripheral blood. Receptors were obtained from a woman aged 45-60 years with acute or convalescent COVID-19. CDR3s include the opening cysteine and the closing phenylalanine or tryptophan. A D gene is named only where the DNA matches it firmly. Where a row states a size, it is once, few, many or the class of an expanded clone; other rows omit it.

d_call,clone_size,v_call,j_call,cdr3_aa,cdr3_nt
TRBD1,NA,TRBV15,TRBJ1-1,CATSSRDRGTEAFF,TGTGCCACCAGCAGTCGGGACAGGGGCACTGAAGCTTTCTTT
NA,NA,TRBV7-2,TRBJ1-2,CASSLVFTEGYTF,TGTGCCAGCAGCTTAGTTTTCACGGAGGGCTACACCTTC
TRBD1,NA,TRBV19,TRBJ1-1,CASSRGTGYTEAFF,TGTGCCAGTAGTCGAGGGACAGGGTATACTGAAGCTTTCTTT
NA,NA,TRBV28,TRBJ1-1,CATLPTGNTEAFF,TGTGCCACCCTTCCGACAGGGAACACTGAAGCTTTCTTT
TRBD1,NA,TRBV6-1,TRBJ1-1,CASSETAGGYTEAFF,TGTGCCAGCAGTGAAACCGCAGGGGGATACACTGAAGCTTTCTTT
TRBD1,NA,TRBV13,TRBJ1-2,CASSLIDRDYGYTF,TGTGCCAGCAGCTTAATAGACAGGGACTATGGCTACACCTTC
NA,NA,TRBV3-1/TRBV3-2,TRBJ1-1,CASSQAGGKAFF,TGTGCCAGCAGCCAAGCTGGAGGGAAAGCTTTCTTT
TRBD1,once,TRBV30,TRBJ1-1,CAWSPRGGTGTEAFF,TGTGCCTGGAGCCCGCGAGGGGGCACTGGCACTGAAGCTTTCTTT
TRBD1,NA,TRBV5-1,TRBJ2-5,CASSLGVQGAQRLKETQYF,TGCGCCAGCAGCTTGGGTGTACAGGGGGCTCAAAGATTAAAAGAGACCCAGTACTTC
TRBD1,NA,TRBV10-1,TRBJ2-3,CASSPGTGITDTQYF,TGCGCCAGCAGTCCCGGGACAGGGATCACAGATACGCAGTATTTT
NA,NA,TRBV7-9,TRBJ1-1,CASSLRFFGAEGTEAFF,TGTGCCAGCAGCTTAAGATTCTTTGGGGCGGAGGGCACTGAAGCTTTCTTT
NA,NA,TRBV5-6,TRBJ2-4,CASSVGAGAHQYF,TGTGCCAGCAGTGTGGGGGCCGGAGCCCACCAGTACTTC
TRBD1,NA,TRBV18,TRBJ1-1,CASSPTGQANTEAFF,TGTGCCAGCTCACCGACGGGACAGGCGAACACTGAAGCTTTCTTT
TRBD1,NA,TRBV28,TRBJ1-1,CASSLGGQGAIQGTEAFF,TGTGCCAGCAGTTTGGGGGGACAGGGGGCGATTCAAGGTACTGAAGCTTTCTTT
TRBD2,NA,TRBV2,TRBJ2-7,CASSPGEGGSSYEQYF,TGTGCCAGCAGCCCAGGAGAGGGCGGGAGCTCCTACGAGCAGTACTTC
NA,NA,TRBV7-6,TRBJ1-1,CASSLFDGGGTRDTEAFF,TGTGCCAGCAGCTTGTTTGATGGGGGCGGAACGCGGGACACTGAAGCTTTCTTT
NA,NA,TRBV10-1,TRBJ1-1,CASSAAGFPEAFF,TGCGCCAGCAGTGCAGCAGGGTTCCCTGAAGCTTTCTTT
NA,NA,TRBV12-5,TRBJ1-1,CASGAEGNTEAFF,TGTGCTAGTGGCGCCGAGGGAAACACTGAAGCTTTCTTT
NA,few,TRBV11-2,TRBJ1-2,CASSLGGIYGYTF,TGTGCCAGCAGCTTAGGGGGCATCTATGGCTACACCTTC
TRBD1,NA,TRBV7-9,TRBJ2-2,CASSLSGTGFVGGELFF,TGTGCCAGCAGCCTATCCGGGACAGGATTCGTAGGGGGGGAGCTGTTTTTT
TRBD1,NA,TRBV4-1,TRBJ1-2,CASSQDRERTGGVNYGYTF,TGCGCCAGCAGCCAGGACCGAGAACGGACAGGGGGCGTCAACTATGGCTACACCTTC
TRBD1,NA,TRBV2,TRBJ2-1,CASSRTGLMNEQFF,TGTGCCAGCAGTAGGACAGGGCTGATGAATGAGCAGTTCTTC
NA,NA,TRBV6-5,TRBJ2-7,CASSLGLHYEQYF,TGTGCCAGCAGCCTAGGACTCCACTACGAGCAGTACTTC
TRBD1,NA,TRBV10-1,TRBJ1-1,CASSVRTGENTEAFF,TGCGCCAGCAGTGTGCGGACAGGAGAGAACACTGAAGCTTTCTTT
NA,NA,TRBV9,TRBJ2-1,CASSAPYRGGYNEQFF,TGTGCCAGCAGCGCACCATACAGGGGGGGCTACAATGAGCAGTTCTTC
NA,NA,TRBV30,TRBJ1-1,CAGRGAGRTEAFF,TGTGCCGGGAGAGGGGCAGGGAGGACTGAAGCTTTCTTT
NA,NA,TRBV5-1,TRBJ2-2,CASKWTEGTGELFF,TGCGCCAGCAAATGGACAGAGGGCACCGGGGAGCTGTTTTTT
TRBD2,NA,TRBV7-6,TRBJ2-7,CASSLGSPGGLPYEQYF,TGTGCCAGCAGCTTAGGATCCCCGGGGGGTCTCCCCTACGAGCAGTACTTC
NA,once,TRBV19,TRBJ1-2,CASSTGPNYGYTF,TGTGCCAGTAGTACAGGGCCGAACTATGGCTACACCTTC
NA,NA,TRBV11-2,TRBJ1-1,CASSLERGNTEAFF,TGTGCCAGCAGCTTAGAAAGGGGGAACACTGAAGCTTTCTTT
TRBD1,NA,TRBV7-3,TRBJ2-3,CASSRTGGGTQYF,TGTGCCAGCAGCCGTACAGGGGGCGGTACGCAGTATTTT
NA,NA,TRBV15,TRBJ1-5,CATSRVLQYRVDSNQPQHF,TGTGCCACCAGCAGAGTACTACAATACAGGGTAGATAGCAATCAGCCCCAGCATTTT
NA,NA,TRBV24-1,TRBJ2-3,CATSEEGVPTDTQYF,TGTGCCACCAGTGAAGAAGGAGTTCCCACAGATACGCAGTATTTT
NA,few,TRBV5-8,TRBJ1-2,CASRRGTTPSRLNGYTF,TGTGCCAGCAGAAGGGGTACGACTCCCTCGAGGTTGAATGGCTACACCTTC
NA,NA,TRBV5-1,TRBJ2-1,CASQHREHNEQFF,TGCGCCAGCCAACACAGGGAACACAATGAGCAGTTCTTC
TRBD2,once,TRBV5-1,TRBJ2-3,CASSLGLAGTDTQYF,TGCGCCAGCAGCCTGGGACTAGCGGGGACAGATACGCAGTATTTT
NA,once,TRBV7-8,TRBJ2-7,CAIGPGLDYEQYF,TGTGCCATCGGACCGGGACTTGACTACGAGCAGTACTTC
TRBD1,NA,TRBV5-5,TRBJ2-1,CASSLEQGAYNEQFF,TGTGCCAGCAGCTTGGAGCAGGGGGCGTACAATGAGCAGTTCTTC
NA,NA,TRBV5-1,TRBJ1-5,CASSPGGLNQPQHF,TGCGCCAGCAGCCCCGGAGGACTCAATCAGCCCCAGCATTTT
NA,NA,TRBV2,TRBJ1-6,CASSGEYSPLHF,TGTGCCAGCAGCGGAGAGTATTCACCCCTCCACTTT